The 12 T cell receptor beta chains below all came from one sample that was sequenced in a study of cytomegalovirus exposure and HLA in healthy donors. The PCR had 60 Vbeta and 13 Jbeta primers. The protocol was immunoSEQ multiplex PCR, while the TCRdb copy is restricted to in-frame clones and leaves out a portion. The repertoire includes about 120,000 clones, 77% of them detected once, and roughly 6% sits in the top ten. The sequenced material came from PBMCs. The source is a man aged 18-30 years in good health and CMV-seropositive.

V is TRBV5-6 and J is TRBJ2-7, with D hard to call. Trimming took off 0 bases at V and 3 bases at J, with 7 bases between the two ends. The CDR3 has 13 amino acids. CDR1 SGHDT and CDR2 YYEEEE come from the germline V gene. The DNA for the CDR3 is TGTGCCAGCAGCTTGGAACAGATCTACGAGCAGTACTTC. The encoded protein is CASSLEQIYEQYF.

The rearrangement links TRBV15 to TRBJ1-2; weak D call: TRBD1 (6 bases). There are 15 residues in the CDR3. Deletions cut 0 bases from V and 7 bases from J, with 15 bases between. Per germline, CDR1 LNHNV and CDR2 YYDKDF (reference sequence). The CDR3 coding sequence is TGTGCCACCAGCAGAGATGAGGGGGTACTGACTGGCTACACCTTC. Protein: CATSRDEGVLTGYTF. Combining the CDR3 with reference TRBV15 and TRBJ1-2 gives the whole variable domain DAMVIQNPRYQVTQFGKPVTLSCSQTLNHNVMYWYQQKSSQAPKLLFHYYDKDFNNEADTPDNFQSRRPNTSFCFLDIRSPGLGDTAMYLCATSRDEGVLTGYTFGSGTRLTVV.

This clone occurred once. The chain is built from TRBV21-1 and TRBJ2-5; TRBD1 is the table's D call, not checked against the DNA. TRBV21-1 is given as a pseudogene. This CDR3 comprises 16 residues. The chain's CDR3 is CASSKGKDTRKETQYF. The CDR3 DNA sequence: TGTGCCAGCAGCAAAGGTAAGGACACAAGGAAAGAGACCCAGTACTTC.

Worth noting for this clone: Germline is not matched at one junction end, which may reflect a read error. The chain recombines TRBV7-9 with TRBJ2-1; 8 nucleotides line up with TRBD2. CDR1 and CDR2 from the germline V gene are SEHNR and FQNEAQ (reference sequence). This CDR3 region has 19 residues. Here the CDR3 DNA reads TGTTCCAGCAGCTCCCGACCAGGCAGCGGGAGTAGCTCCTACAATGAGCAGTTCTTC. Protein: CSSSSRPGSGSSSYNEQFF.

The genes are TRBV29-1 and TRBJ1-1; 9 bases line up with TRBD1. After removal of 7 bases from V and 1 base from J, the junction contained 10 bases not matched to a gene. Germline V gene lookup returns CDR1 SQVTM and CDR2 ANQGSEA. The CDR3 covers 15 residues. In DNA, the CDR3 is TGCAGCGCGTGGGGCGGGACAGGGAGGAACACTGAAGCTTTCTTT. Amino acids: CSAWGGTGRNTEAFF.

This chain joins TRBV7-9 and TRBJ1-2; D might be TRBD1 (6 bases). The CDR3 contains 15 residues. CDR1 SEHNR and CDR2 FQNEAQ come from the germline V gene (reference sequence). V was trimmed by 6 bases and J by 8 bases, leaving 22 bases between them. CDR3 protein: CASSPSSGDPGGYTF. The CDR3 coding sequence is TGTGCCAGCAGTCCTTCGTCAGGGGATCCTGGGGGCTACACCTTC.

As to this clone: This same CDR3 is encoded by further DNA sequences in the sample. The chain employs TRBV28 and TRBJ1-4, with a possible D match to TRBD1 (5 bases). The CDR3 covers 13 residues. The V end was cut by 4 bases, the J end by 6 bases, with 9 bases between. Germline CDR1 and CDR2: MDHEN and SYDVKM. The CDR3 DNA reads TGTGCCAGCAGTTCAGGGACTGATGAAAAACTGTTTTTT. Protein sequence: CASSSGTDEKLFF.

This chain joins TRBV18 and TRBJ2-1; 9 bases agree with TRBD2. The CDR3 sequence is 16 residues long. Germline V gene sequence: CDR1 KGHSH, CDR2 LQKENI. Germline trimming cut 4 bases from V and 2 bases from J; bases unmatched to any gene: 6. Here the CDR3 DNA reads TGTGCCAGCTCACTCCTAGCGGGAAATCCCTACAATGAGCAGTTCTTC. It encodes CASSLLAGNPYNEQFF.

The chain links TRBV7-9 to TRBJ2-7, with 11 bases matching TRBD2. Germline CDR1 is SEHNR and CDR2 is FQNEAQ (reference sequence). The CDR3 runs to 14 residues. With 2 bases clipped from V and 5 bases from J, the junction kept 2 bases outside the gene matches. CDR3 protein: CASSLTSGSDEQYF. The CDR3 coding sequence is TGTGCCAGCAGCTTAACTAGCGGGAGCGACGAGCAGTACTTC.

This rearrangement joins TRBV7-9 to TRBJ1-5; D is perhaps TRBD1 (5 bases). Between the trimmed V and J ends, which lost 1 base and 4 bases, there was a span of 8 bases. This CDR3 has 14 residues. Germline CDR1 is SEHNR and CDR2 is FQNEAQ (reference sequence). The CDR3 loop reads CASSLDDSNQPQHF. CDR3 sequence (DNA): TGTGCCAGCAGCTTAGACGACAGTAATCAGCCCCAGCATTTT.

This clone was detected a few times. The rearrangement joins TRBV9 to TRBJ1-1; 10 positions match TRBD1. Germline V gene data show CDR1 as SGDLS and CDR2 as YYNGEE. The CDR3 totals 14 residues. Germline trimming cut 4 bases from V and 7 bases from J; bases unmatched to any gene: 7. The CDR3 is CASSPTGGAGEAFF. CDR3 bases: TGTGCCAGCAGCCCGACAGGGGGCGCGGGTGAAGCTTTCTTT.

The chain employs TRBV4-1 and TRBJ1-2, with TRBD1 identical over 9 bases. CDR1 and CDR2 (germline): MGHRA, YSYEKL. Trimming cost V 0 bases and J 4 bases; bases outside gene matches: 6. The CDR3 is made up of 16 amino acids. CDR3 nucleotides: TGCGCCAGCAGCCAAGATATAACAGGGGGCGTCTATGGCTACACCTTC. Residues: CASSQDITGGVYGYTF.